Below, 9 T cell receptor beta chains from the same sample are listed, as sequenced in a study of T cell responses to AZD1222 COVID-19 vaccine. This table comes from immunoSEQ multiplex PCR, and its TCRdb copy is limited to in-frame clones, with some not included. Counted here are under 110,000 clones, 90% occurring once; the ten biggest clones make up around 7.6%. The input for sequencing was peripheral blood, taken 28 days after the second AZD1222 dose. The origin of the receptors is an adult who received the AZD1222 COVID-19 vaccine.

The chain uses TRBV4-3 and TRBJ1-4; 7 bases align to TRBD1. Trimming at V came to 2 bases and at J to 5 bases, leaving 8 bases not matched to a gene. The germline V gene encodes CDR1 LGHNA and CDR2 YSLEER. This CDR3 comprises 16 residues. The CDR3 loop reads CASSQTGTEQNEKLFF. For the CDR3, the DNA is TGCGCCAGCAGCCAAACCGGGACAGAACAAAATGAAAAACTGTTTTTT.

CDR3 sequence (DNA): TGTGCCAGCAGCCAGGGGGCGGCTAATGAAAAACTGTTTTTT. This translates into CASSQGAANEKLFF. The rearrangement joins TRBV27 to TRBJ1-4, with 8 positions matching TRBD1. Trimming removed 6 bases from V and 3 bases from J; junction bases left unmatched: 3. The CDR3 runs to 14 residues. Germline V gene sequence: CDR1 MNHEY, CDR2 SMNVEV (reference sequence).

This rearrangement joins TRBV6-5 to TRBJ1-2, with 11 bases fitting TRBD1. Trimming took 7 bases from V and 5 from J; bases not matched to a gene: 9. The CDR3 is 15 amino acids. Germline V lookup: CDR1 MNHEY, CDR2 SVGAGI. For the CDR3, the DNA is TGTGCCAGCAATCTCGTTTGGGACAGGGGGTATGGCTACACCTTC. Amino acids: CASNLVWDRGYGYTF.

This chain connects TRBV7-9 to TRBJ1-4, with D tentatively TRBD1 (6 bases). The CDR3 is 13 residues long. Germline V gene lookup returns CDR1 SEHNR and CDR2 FQNEAQ (reference sequence). The CDR3 region has the DNA TGTGCAGGGGGGAGCCCGTCTAATGAAAAACTGTTTTTT. It is translated as CAGGSPSNEKLFF.

The chain links TRBV13 to TRBJ1-4; no definite D call. Germline lookup yields CDR1 PRHDT and CDR2 FYEKMQ (reference sequence). Deletions cut 5 bases from V and 1 base from J, with 14 bases between. The CDR3 loop spans 16 amino acids. This chain's CDR3 is CASSMRVVGTNEKLFF. For the CDR3, the DNA is TGTGCCAGCAGCATGAGGGTGGTGGGAACTAATGAAAAACTGTTTTTT.

The chain has TRBV5-6 and TRBJ2-5, with 13 bases aligning to TRBD2. This CDR3 is 17 amino acids long. Trimming removed 4 bases from V and 5 bases from J; junction bases left unmatched: 11. Per the germline V gene, CDR1 is SGHDT and CDR2 is YYEEEE. This CDR3 is CASSLTRTSGGGETQYF. The DNA for the CDR3 is TGTGCCAGCAGCCTTACAAGGACTAGCGGGGGTGGGGAGACCCAGTACTTC.

The chain has TRBV7-3 and TRBJ2-2, with D possibly called TRBD1 or TRBD2 (7 bases each). Germline CDR1 is SGHTA and CDR2 is FQGTGA. This CDR3 contains 16 residues. V dropped 3 bases and J dropped 3 bases, with 14 bases sitting between them. CDR3 DNA sequence: TGTGCCAGCAGCTTCCTCCCAGGGGGGGACACCGGGGAGCTGTTTTTT. This codes for CASSFLPGGDTGELFF.

V and J are TRBV5-5 and TRBJ1-5; D ambiguous. The germline gives CDR1 SGHKS, CDR2 YYEKEE (reference sequence). The CDR3 contains 14 residues. V lost 0 bases and J 5 bases, leaving 9 bases between the germline ends. The DNA for the CDR3 is TGTGCCAGCAGCTTGGGGCCGTTGGATCAGCCCCAGCATTTT. Its protein is CASSLGPLDQPQHF.

This chain uses TRBV12-3 or TRBV12-4 with TRBJ2-1; D gene ambiguous. This CDR3 is built from 12 residues. V was clipped by 0 bases and J by 4 bases, with 1 base between them. CDR3 amino acids: CASSLAYNEQFF. For the CDR3, the DNA is TGTGCCAGCAGTTTAGCTTACAATGAGCAGTTCTTC.